This entry features one T cell receptor (beta chain) sequence. Its target is not known. Measured with immunoSEQ multiplex PCR; TCRdb has only the in-frame clones, and not every one. The repertoire holds around 1,900,000 clones, with approximately 92% as singletons. The sample is drawn from a study of shared clonotypes between healthy human individuals. Naive CD8 populations comprised CD45RO-negative cells positively selected for CCR7, excluding terminally differentiated effector memory CD45RA+ cells. Healthy HIV-negative adults without recent acute infections or vaccinations served as donors. Study-level points and caveats: Relative to their counterparts shared across all four donors, non-shared clonotypes exhibited diminished generation probabilities. The sole specimen, blood, was sampled, and tissue repertoires likely differ.

Germline V gene data show CDR1 as MGHRA and CDR2 as YSYEKL. This CDR3 spans 13 amino acids. Trimming took 1 base from V and 4 from J, leaving 8 bases between them. V gene TRBV4-1 combines with J gene TRBJ2-7; D not certain. The receptor was isolated from a man aged 18 to 35 in good health. Some clones in this sample may be carry-over from other donors' samples. The specimen sequenced was naive CD8+ T cells from PBMCs. The DNA for the CDR3 is TGCGCCAGCAGCCAAGGCGCTGTATACGAGCAGTACTTC. This gives the protein CASSQGAVYEQYF.